This paragraph reports one TCR beta chain. This receptor's antigen is unknown. Base qualities are not provided; no much larger clone lies one nucleotide away. This record comes from a study of CD8 T cells in ankylosing spondylitis (dated by TCRdb to the late 2010s). Concerning the study at large: T cell receptor beta repertoires were profiled in healthy donors and ankylosing spondylitis patients so that disease-linked TCR variants could be found. The full study cohort comprised around 25 ankylosing spondylitis patients and about a hundred healthy donors. Peripheral blood was sampled, and synovial fluid was also collected from ankylosing spondylitis patients. Findings and caveats that apply to the study as a whole: A CD8+ phenotype was shown by the disease-linked clones, which were found at relatively low frequencies in peripheral blood. The disease-linked clones were reported as significantly enriched in matched synovial fluid samples from ankylosing spondylitis patients. Blood from ankylosing spondylitis patients appeared to be characterized by a TCR beta motif made up of several highly homologous amino acid variants. Some of the motif variants had been reported before in the synovial fluid and blood of reactive arthritis patients, a finding that suggests common disease-initiation mechanisms.

The sequencing machine was an Illumina HiSeq 2500. TCR beta libraries were prepared by quantitative 5'-RACE with molecular barcodes. On the authors' methods: To identify disease-linked TCR variants, a new computational method was used, one built on a probabilistic model of VDJ rearrangement. Using fastp trimming at Q25 and MiXCR clonotype assembly, TCRdb reanalyzed the public sequencing data and kept in-frame beta chains. Every distinct CDR3 protein forms one entry, paired with its most common genes and DNA. What appears here as the V and J calls and clone size reflects TCRdb's work, not the paper's. For this sample the table gives approximately 240,000 distinct CDR3 sequences, of which 20% to 30% were detected only once. Less than 0.75% of the sample comes from the top ten. According to the germline V gene (reference sequence), CDR1 reads DFQATT and CDR2 reads SNEGSKA. The CDR3, from cysteine to phenylalanine, totals 16 residues. The kept DNA is CDR3 alone, 48 bases in frame from the first base. V is reduced by 4 bases and J by 2 bases, leaving a spacing of 19 bases between them.

Sample: blood, either unsorted or a sorted T cell fraction (not recorded which). The chain was built from TRBV20-1 and TRBJ2-3, and the D gene may be TRBD2, 6 bases matching. The TCR originated in a male donor with ankylosing spondylitis or in good health (not recorded which). The DNA is TGCAGTGCTACCCAGCTGGGAGCGGGCATCACAGATACGCAGTATTTT. This sequence encodes CSATQLGAGITDTQYF.